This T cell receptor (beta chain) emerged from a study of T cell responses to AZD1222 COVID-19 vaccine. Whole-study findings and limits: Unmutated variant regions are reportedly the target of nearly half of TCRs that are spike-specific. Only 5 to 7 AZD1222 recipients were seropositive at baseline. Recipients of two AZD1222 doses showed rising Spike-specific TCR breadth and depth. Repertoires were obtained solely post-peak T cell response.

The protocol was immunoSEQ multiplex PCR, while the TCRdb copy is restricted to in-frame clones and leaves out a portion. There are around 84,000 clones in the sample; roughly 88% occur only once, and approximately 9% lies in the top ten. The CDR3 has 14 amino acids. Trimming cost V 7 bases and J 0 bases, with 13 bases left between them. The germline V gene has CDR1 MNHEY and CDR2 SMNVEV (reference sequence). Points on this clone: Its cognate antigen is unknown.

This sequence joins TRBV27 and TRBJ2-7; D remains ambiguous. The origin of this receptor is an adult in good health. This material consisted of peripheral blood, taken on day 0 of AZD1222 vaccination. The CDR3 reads CASKVMRSSYEQYF. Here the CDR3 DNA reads TGTGCCAGCAAAGTAATGCGGAGCTCCTACGAGCAGTACTTC.